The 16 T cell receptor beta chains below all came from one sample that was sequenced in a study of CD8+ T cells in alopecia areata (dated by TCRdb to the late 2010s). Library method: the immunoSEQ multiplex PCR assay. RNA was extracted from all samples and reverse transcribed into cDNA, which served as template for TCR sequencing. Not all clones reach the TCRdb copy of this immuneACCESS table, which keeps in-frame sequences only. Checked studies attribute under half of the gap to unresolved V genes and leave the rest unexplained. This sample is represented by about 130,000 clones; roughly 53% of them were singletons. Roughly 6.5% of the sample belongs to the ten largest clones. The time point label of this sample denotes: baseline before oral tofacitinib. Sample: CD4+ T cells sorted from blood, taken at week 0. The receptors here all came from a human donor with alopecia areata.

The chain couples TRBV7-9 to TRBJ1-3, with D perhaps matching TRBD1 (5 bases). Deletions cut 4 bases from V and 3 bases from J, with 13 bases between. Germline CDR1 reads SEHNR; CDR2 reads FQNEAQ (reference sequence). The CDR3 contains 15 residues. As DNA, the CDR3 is TGTGCCAGCAGCTCCCGGGGGACGGGTGGAAACACCATATATTTT. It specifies CASSSRGTGGNTIYF.

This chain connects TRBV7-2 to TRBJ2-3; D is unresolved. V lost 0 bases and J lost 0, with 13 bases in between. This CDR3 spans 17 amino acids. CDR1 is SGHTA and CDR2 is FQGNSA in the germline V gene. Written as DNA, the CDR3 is TGTGCCAGCAGCTTAGCGGTAGTTAAGGCCAGCACAGATACGCAGTATTTT. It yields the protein CASSLAVVKASTDTQYF. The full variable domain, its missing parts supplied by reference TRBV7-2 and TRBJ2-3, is GAGVSQSPSNKVTEKGKDVELRCDPISGHTALYWYRQSLGQGLEFLIYFQGNSAPDKSGLPSDRFSAERTGGSVSTLTIQRTQQEDSAVYLCASSLAVVKASTDTQYFGPGTRLTVL.

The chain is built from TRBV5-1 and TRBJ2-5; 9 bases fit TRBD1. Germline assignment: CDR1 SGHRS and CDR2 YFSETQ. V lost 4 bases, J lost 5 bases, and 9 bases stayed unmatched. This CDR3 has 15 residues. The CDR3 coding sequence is TGCGCCAGCAGCGCGGGGACAGGGATAGGGGAGACCCAGTACTTC. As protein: CASSAGTGIGETQYF.

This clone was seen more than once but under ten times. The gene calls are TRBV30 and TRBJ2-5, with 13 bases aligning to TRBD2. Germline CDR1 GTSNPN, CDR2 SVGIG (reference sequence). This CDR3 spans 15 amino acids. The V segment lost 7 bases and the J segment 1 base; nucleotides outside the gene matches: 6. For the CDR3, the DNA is TGTGCCTACCTCGGACTAGCGGGGGCCCAAGAGACCCAGTACTTC. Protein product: CAYLGLAGAQETQYF.

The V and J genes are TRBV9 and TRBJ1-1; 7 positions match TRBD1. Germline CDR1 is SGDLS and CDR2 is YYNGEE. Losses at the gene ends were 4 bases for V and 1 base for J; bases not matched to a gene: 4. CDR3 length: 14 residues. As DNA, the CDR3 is TGTGCCAGCAGCAAGGGGGCCAAGAACACTGAAGCTTTCTTT. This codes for CASSKGAKNTEAFF.

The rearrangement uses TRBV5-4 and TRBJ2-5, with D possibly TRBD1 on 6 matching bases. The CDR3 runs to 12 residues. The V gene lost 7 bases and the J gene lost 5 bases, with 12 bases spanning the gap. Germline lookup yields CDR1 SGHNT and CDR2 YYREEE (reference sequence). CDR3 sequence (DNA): TGTGCCAGCCACAGGGATGGGGAGACCCAGTACTTC. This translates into CASHRDGETQYF.

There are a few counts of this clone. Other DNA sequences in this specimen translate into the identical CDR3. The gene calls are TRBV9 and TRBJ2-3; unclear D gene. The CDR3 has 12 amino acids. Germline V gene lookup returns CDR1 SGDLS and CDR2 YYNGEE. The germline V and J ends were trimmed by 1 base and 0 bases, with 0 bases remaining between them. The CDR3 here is CASSVSTDTQYF. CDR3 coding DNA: TGTGCCAGCAGCGTAAGCACAGATACGCAGTATTTT.

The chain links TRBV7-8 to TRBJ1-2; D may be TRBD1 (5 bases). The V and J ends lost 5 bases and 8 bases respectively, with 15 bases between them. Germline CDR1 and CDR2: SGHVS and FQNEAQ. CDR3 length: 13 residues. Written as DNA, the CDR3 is TGTGCCAGCAGCATGGGGCCGAGGGGAGGCTACACCTTC. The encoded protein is CASSMGPRGGYTF.

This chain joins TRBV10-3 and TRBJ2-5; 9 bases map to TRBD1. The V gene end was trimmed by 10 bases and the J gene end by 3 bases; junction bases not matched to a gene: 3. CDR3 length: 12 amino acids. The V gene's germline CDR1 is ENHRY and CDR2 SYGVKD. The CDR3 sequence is CATTGGEETQYF. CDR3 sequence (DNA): TGTGCCACCACAGGGGGCGAAGAGACCCAGTACTTC.

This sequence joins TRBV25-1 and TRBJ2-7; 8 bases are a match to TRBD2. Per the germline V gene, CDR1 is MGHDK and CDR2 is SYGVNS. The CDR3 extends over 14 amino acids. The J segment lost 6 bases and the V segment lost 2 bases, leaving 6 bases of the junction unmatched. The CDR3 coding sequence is TGTGCCAGCAGTGAAGTGGAGACTAGCGCCGAGCAGTACTTC. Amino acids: CASSEVETSAEQYF.

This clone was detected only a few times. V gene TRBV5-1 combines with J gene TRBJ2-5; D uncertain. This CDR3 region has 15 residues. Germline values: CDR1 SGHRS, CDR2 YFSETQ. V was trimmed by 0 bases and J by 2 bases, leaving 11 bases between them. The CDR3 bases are TGCGCCAGCAGCTTGGGGGCAACTACACAAGAGACCCAGTACTTC. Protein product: CASSLGATTQETQYF.

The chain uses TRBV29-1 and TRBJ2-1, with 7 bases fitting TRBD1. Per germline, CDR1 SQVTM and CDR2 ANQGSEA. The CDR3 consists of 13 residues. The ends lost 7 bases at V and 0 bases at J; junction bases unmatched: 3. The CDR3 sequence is CSGGQSSYNEQFF. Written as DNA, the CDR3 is TGCAGCGGGGGACAGAGCTCCTACAATGAGCAGTTCTTC.

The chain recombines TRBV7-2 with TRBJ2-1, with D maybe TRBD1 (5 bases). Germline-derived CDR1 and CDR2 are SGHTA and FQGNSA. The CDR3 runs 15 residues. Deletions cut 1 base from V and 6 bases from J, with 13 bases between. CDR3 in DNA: TGTGCCAGCAGCTTAGTGGCCAGGGTAGGCAATGAGCAGTTCTTC. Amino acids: CASSLVARVGNEQFF.

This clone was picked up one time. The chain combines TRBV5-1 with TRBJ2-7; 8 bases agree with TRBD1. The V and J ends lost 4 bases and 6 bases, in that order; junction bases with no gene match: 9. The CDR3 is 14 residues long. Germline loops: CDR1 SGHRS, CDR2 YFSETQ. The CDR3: CASSTGQGISEQYF. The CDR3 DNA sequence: TGCGCCAGCAGCACCGGACAGGGCATAAGCGAGCAGTACTTC.

CDR3 residues: CASSSNNRREQYF. In DNA, the CDR3 is TGTGCCAGCAGTTCAAATAACAGGCGCGAGCAGTACTTC. V usage is TRBV27 and J usage is TRBJ2-7; D is possibly TRBD1 (5 bases). CDR1 MNHEY and CDR2 SMNVEV come from the germline V gene (reference sequence). The CDR3 totals 13 residues. The V end lost 4 bases, the J end lost 6 bases, and 13 bases lay between the germline ends.

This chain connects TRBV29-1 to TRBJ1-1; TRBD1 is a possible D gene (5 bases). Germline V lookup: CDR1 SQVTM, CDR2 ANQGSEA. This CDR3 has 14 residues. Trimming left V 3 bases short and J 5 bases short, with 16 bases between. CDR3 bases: TGCAGCGTTGACCCAGGGTCGAGGAAGACTGAAGCTTTCTTT. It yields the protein CSVDPGSRKTEAFF.